This is a list of T cell receptor beta chains from one sample in a study of regulatory T cells in long-lasting Graves disease. TCRdb redid the calling of the multiplex PCR reads with MiXCR, one entry per CDR3 protein. This sample has about 540,000 distinct CDR3 sequences, with 13% found just once. These data also formed part of another study, on T cells in Graves' hyperthyroidism and ophthalmopathy.

The sequencing used peripheral blood mononuclear cells (PBMCs), collected at new diagnosis, from a patient treated with antithyroid drugs. These receptors all stem from a man between 25 and 39 years old with Graves disease. Each CDR3 is given with its conserved first and last residue. The order of the fields is CDR3 DNA, CDR3 protein, clone size, J gene, D gene, V gene. D genes are given only for firm matches. Size is stated for part of the rows, as once, few or many counts, or as a class when the clone is expanded.

cdr3_nt: TGCGCCAGCAGCCGGGAGGGGGCGGGCACCGGGGAGCTGTTTTTT
cdr3_aa: CASSREGAGTGELFF
clone_size: few
j_call: TRBJ2-2
d_call: .
v_call: TRBV4-1

cdr3_nt: TGTGCCAGCAGCTTAGGAGAGGGGCTCCAGTACTTC
cdr3_aa: CASSLGEGLQYF
clone_size: few
j_call: TRBJ2-7
d_call: .
v_call: TRBV11-2

cdr3_nt: TGTGCCAGCAGTTTAGGAGCGGGAGTCGGCCCCGGGGAGCTGTTTTTT
cdr3_aa: CASSLGAGVGPGELFF
clone_size: .
j_call: TRBJ2-2
d_call: TRBD2
v_call: TRBV27

cdr3_nt: TGTGCCAGCAGCTTAGGGACAGCTCCCCGAGAGACCCAGTACTTC
cdr3_aa: CASSLGTAPRETQYF
clone_size: many
j_call: TRBJ2-5
d_call: .
v_call: TRBV7-7

cdr3_nt: TGCGCCAGCAGCCAAGATCCCCCCCCACTAGTGATTGGCGGGGAGCTGTTTTTT
cdr3_aa: CASSQDPPPLVIGGELFF
clone_size: .
j_call: TRBJ2-2
d_call: .
v_call: TRBV4-1

cdr3_nt: TGTGCCTGGAGTGTATTGCGTGGGACCCAGTACTTC
cdr3_aa: CAWSVLRGTQYF
clone_size: many
j_call: TRBJ2-5
d_call: .
v_call: TRBV30

cdr3_nt: TGTGCCAGCGAACCGACAGGTGCCTACGAGCAGTACTTC
cdr3_aa: CASEPTGAYEQYF
clone_size: .
j_call: TRBJ2-7
d_call: .
v_call: TRBV2

cdr3_nt: TGTGCCAGCTCGATCTTCGACAATCGGGACACCATATATTTT
cdr3_aa: CASSIFDNRDTIYF
clone_size: few
j_call: TRBJ1-3
d_call: .
v_call: TRBV18

cdr3_nt: TGCGCCAGCAGCTTGCTTCACCAGGGGGCAGTTGACTATGGCTACACCTTC
cdr3_aa: CASSLLHQGAVDYGYTF
clone_size: many
j_call: TRBJ1-2
d_call: TRBD1
v_call: TRBV5-1

cdr3_nt: TGTGCCAGCAGTTTGACGGCCTGGGGCTTCGATACGCAGTATTTT
cdr3_aa: CASSLTAWGFDTQYF
clone_size: many
j_call: TRBJ2-3
d_call: .
v_call: TRBV27

cdr3_nt: TGCGCCAGCAGTGACAGGGAGAGCAATGAGCAGTTCTTC
cdr3_aa: CASSDRESNEQFF
clone_size: many
j_call: TRBJ2-1
d_call: .
v_call: TRBV10-1

cdr3_nt: TGCAGTGCTAGTCCCCCGCCAGGAGATAACTATGGCTACACCTTC
cdr3_aa: CSASPPPGDNYGYTF
clone_size: few
j_call: TRBJ1-2
d_call: .
v_call: TRBV20-1

cdr3_nt: TGTGCCAGCAGCTTTCTAGCGGGAGGTGTATATACGCAGTATTTT
cdr3_aa: CASSFLAGGVYTQYF
clone_size: .
j_call: TRBJ2-3
d_call: TRBD2
v_call: TRBV7-2

cdr3_nt: TGTGCCAGCAGCCAAGGGTTAGGGGGTGAAAAACTGTTTTTT
cdr3_aa: CASSQGLGGEKLFF
clone_size: .
j_call: TRBJ1-4
d_call: .
v_call: TRBV4-2

cdr3_nt: TGCGCCAGCAGACGACTAGCGGGAGTAGGGCACCAAGAGACCCAGTACTTC
cdr3_aa: CASRRLAGVGHQETQYF
clone_size: .
j_call: TRBJ2-5
d_call: TRBD2
v_call: TRBV4-1

cdr3_nt: TGTGCCAGCAGACCCAGGGGCTCTGGAAACACCATATATTTT
cdr3_aa: CASRPRGSGNTIYF
clone_size: many
j_call: TRBJ1-3
d_call: .
v_call: TRBV6-1

cdr3_nt: TGTGCCTGGACAAACCCGGGACAGGGGGCTTTACAGCAGTACTTC
cdr3_aa: CAWTNPGQGALQQYF
clone_size: .
j_call: TRBJ2-7
d_call: TRBD1
v_call: TRBV30

cdr3_nt: TGTGCCAGCAGCCTCGGCAGCGGCGGGAGGGCTCGAAGGGAGTTCTTC
cdr3_aa: CASSLGSGGRARREFF
clone_size: many
j_call: TRBJ2-1
d_call: TRBD2
v_call: TRBV7-9

cdr3_nt: TGCGCCAGCAGCCGGTTAGCCAGGGAAGATGAGCAGTTCTTC
cdr3_aa: CASSRLAREDEQFF
clone_size: many
j_call: TRBJ2-1
d_call: .
v_call: TRBV5-1

cdr3_nt: TGTGCCAGTAGTATGACAGGGAGTACCGGGGAGCTGTTTTTT
cdr3_aa: CASSMTGSTGELFF
clone_size: few
j_call: TRBJ2-2
d_call: TRBD1
v_call: TRBV19